This T cell receptor (beta chain) was profiled in a study of beta chain features in type 1 diabetes. Every donor had blood drawn once into heparin, roughly 100 mL on average. The CDR3 runs 15 residues. The V end lost 6 bases, the J end lost 1 base, and 15 bases lay between the germline ends. Germline CDR1 and CDR2: MNHEY and SVGAGI. Expressed TCRB transcripts were sequenced because the isolated RNA had all been reverse transcribed beforehand. The study sequenced naive, central memory and regulatory T cell samples to an average of about 3.6 million reads. Generated by immunoSEQ multiplex PCR, the TCRdb table keeps only in-frame clones and is missing some. The sample includes 250,000 or so clones, over 11% seen only once; the top ten take approximately 0.018%. In regard to this clone: What it binds is not known.

General observations from the study: TCRB CDR3 length was moderately but significantly reduced in all four CD4+ subsets of Type 1 diabetes patients. There were fewer insertions and more deletions at the VDJ junctions of type 1 diabetes patients. Within the patient group, naive, central memory and Treg TCRB repertoires appeared more similar to each other than within healthy donors.

This sequence originates from a man aged 25-45 years with type 1 diabetes. The source material was naive CD4+ T cells from blood. This chain links TRBV6-5 with TRBJ1-1; no firm D call. The chain's CDR3 is CASSARVRPNTEAFF. CDR3 in DNA: TGTGCCAGCAGCGCCCGGGTTCGGCCGAACACTGAAGCTTTCTTT.